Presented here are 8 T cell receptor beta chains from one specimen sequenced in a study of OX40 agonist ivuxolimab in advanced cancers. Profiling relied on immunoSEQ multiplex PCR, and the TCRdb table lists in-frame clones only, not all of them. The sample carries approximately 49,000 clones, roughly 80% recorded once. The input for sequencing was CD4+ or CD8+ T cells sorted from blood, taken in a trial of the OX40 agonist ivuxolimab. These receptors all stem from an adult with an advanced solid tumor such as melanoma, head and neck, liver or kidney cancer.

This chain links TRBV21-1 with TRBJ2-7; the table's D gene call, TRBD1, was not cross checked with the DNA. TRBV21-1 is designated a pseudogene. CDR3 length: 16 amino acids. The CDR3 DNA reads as TGTGCCAGCAGCAAAAGTGGCCCCAGGGCTTACTACGAGCAGTACTTC. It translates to CASSKSGPRAYYEQYF.

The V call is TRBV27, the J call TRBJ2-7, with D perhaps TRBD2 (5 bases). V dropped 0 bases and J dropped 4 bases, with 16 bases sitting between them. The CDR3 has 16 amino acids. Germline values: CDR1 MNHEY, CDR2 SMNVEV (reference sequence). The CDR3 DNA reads TGTGCCAGCAGTTTATCCCCCCCGCGGGTACCGTACGAGCAGTACTTC. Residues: CASSLSPPRVPYEQYF.

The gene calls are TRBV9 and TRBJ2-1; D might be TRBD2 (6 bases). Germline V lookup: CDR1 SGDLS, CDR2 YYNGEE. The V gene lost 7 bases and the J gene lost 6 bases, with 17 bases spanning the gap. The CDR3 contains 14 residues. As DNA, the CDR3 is TGTGCCAGCGGCGGGATCCATGATGGCAATGAGCAGTTCTTC. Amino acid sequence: CASGGIHDGNEQFF.

CDR3 region: CASSRLAGGSYEQYF. CDR3 DNA: TGTGCCAGCAGCCGTCTAGCGGGAGGGTCCTACGAGCAGTACTTC. The chain joins TRBV10-3 to TRBJ2-7, with TRBD2 identical over 12 bases. V dropped 10 bases and J dropped 1; count of bases not matched to a gene: 8. The CDR3 runs 15 residues. CDR1 and CDR2 (germline): ENHRY, SYGVKD.

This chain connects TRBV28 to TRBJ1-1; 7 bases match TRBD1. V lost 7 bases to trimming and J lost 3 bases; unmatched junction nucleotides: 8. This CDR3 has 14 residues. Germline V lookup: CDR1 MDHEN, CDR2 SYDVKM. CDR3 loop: CASISGGGDTEAFF. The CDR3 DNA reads TGTGCCAGCATCTCAGGGGGTGGGGACACTGAAGCTTTCTTT.

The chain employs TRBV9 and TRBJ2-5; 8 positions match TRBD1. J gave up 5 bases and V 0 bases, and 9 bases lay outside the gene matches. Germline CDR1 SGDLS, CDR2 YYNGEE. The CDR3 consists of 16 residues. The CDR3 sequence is CASSVGSGGAGETQYF. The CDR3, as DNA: TGTGCCAGCAGCGTAGGATCAGGGGGCGCGGGGGAGACCCAGTACTTC. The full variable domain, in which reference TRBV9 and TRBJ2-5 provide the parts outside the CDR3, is DSGVTQTPKHLITATGQRVTLRCSPRSGDLSVYWYQQSLDQGLQFLIQYYNGEERAKGNILERFSAQQFPDLHSELNLSSLELGDSALYFCASSVGSGGAGETQYFGPGTRLLVL.

The CDR3 loop reads CASSLAGLAVLYNEQFF. The CDR3 nucleotides are TGTGCCAGCAGCTTGGCCGGACTAGCGGTTCTATACAATGAGCAGTTCTTC. This sequence joins TRBV5-4 and TRBJ2-1; 10 bases fit TRBD2. This CDR3 has 17 residues. Germline assignment: CDR1 SGHNT and CDR2 YYREEE (reference sequence). With 0 bases clipped from V and 4 bases from J, the junction kept 7 bases outside the gene matches. Complete variable domain (other parts from reference TRBV5-4 and TRBJ2-1): ETGVTQSPTHLIKTRGQQVTLRCSSQSGHNTVSWYQQALGQGPQFIFQYYREEENGRGNFPPRFSGLQFPNYSSELNVNALELDDSALYLCASSLAGLAVLYNEQFFGPGTRLTVL.

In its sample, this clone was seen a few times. CDR3 bases: TGTGCCAGCAGCTTGGACGGGGACTCCTACAATGAGCAGTTCTTC. It specifies CASSLDGDSYNEQFF. This chain uses TRBV5-5 with TRBJ2-1; possible D gene TRBD2, 5 bases. The V and J ends lost 0 bases and 0 bases respectively, with 7 bases between them. Germline loops: CDR1 SGHKS, CDR2 YYEKEE (reference sequence). The CDR3 runs 15 residues.